This TCR beta chain was captured in a study of blood T cell repertoires in COVID-19. Original handling: Amplified reference gene primers provided the basis for estimating nucleated cell counts. Data came from immunoSEQ multiplex PCR; TCRdb stores just in-frame clones and leaves some out. The V and J calls and the clone size are those of that table, but D and trimming were determined from the DNA. The sample has about 300,000 clones; nearly 90% are singletons. This CDR3 has 16 amino acids. Trimming removed 0 bases from V and 5 bases from J; junction bases left unmatched: 7. The V gene's germline CDR1 is LGHNA and CDR2 YSLEER.

The V gene is TRBV4-3, the J gene TRBJ1-1, with 9 nucleotides matching TRBD1. What was sequenced was PBMCs or T cells enriched from blood (not recorded which). The clonotype comes from a woman aged 25 to 39 who had recovered from COVID-19. DNA for the CDR3: TGCGCCAGCAGCCAAGATAGGGTACAGGGGGCAACTGAAGCTTTCTTT. This translates into CASSQDRVQGATEAFF.